Described below is a single T cell receptor beta chain sequence and its context. In the authors' workflow: Reference gene primer amplification gave nucleated cell count estimates. Some clones are missing from TCRdb's copy, which holds only in-frame ones; the method was immunoSEQ multiplex PCR. Clone size and V and J calls were adopted from that table, with D and trimming inferred from the DNA. In the table there are roughly 41,000 clones, 85% to 90% of which are singletons. This entry comes from a study of blood T cell repertoires in COVID-19. The overall study: Collection of acute and convalescent COVID-19 samples took place in the United States, Italy and Spain. From T cells, B-cell-depleted T cells, or PBMCs came the material, which was cDNA or gDNA.

The material sequenced was peripheral blood. This TCR was sampled from a human donor in a cohort sampled during active COVID-19.

CDR3: CASSLGSTMNQETQYF. Written as DNA, the CDR3 is TGCGCCAGCAGCTTGGGGTCTACTATGAACCAAGAGACCCAGTACTTC. J is TRBJ2-5 and V is TRBV5-1; D is ambiguous. Germline V gene data show CDR1 as SGHRS and CDR2 as YFSETQ. This CDR3 spans 16 amino acids. Trimming removed 0 bases from V and 0 bases from J, with 12 bases in between.